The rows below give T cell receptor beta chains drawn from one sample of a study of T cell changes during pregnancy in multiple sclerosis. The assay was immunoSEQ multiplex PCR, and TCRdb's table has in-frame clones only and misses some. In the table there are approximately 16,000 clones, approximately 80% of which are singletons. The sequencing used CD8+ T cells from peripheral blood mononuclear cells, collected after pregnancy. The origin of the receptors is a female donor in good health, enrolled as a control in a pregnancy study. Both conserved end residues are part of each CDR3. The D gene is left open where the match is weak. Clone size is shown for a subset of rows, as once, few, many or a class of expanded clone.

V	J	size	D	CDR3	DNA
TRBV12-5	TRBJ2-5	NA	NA	CASGLHLQTQYF	TGTGCTAGTGGTTTACACCTGCAGACCCAGTACTTC
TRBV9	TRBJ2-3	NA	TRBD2	CASSSPVPGGRTDTQYF	TGTGCCAGCAGCTCCCCCGTCCCGGGGGGGCGAACAGATACGCAGTATTTT
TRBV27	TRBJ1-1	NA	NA	CASRQGNTEAFF	TGTGCCAGCAGACAGGGGAACACTGAAGCTTTCTTT
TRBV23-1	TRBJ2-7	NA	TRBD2	CASRREHNYEQYF	TGCGCCAGCAGGCGGGAGCACAACTACGAGCAGTACTTC
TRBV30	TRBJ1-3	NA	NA	CAWTWETGNTIYF	TGTGCCTGGACATGGGAGACTGGAAACACCATATATTTT
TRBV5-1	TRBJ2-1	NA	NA	CASMSAGPDNEQFF	TGCGCCAGCATGTCAGCGGGCCCGGACAATGAGCAGTTCTTC
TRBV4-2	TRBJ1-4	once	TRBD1	CASSQTTGQGGEKLFF	TGTGCCAGCAGCCAAACGACGGGACAGGGGGGGGAAAAACTGTTTTTT
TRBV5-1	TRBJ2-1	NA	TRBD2	CASSLGLSGGDNNEQFF	TGCGCCAGCAGCTTGGGTCTTAGCGGGGGGGACAACAATGAGCAGTTCTTC
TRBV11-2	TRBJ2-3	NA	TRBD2	CASSSSGFTDTQYF	TGTGCCAGCAGCTCTAGCGGATTCACAGATACGCAGTATTTT
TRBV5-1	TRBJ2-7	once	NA	CASSLARGAHEQYF	TGCGCCAGCAGCTTGGCCCGGGGGGCCCACGAGCAGTACTTC
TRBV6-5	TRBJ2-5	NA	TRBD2	CAIGGGRAETQYF	TGTGCCATTGGGGGGGGGAGAGCAGAGACCCAGTACTTC
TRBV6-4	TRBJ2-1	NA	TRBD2	CASSDSTSGGSWGEQFF	TGTGCCAGCAGTGACTCGACTAGCGGGGGGTCATGGGGTGAGCAGTTCTTC
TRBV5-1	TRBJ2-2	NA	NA	CASSLEEGTDTGELFF	TGCGCCAGCAGCTTGGAAGAGGGTACGGACACCGGGGAGCTGTTTTTT
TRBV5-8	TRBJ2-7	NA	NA	CASSLPYEQYF	TGTGCCAGCAGTCTTCCCTACGAGCAGTACTTC
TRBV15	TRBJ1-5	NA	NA	CATSPGGEAQPQHF	TGTGCAACTTCCCCCGGCGGCGAGGCTCAGCCCCAGCATTTT
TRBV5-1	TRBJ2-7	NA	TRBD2	CASGGLATGDEQYF	TGCGCCAGCGGGGGACTAGCCACTGGAGACGAGCAGTACTTC
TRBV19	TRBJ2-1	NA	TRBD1	CASIRTGGAYNEQFF	TGTGCCAGTATTCGGACAGGGGGAGCCTACAATGAGCAGTTCTTC
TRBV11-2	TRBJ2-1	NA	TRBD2	CASSLMGLAAKLGGNEQFF	TGTGCCAGCAGCTTAATGGGACTAGCGGCAAAATTGGGGGGCAATGAGCAGTTCTTC
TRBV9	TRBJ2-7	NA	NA	CASSGRTVPLDEQYF	TGTGCCAGCAGCGGTAGGACAGTCCCCCTGGACGAGCAGTACTTC
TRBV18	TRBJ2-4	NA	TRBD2	CASSPVSGRLRNIQYF	TGTGCCAGCTCACCAGTCAGCGGGAGGTTGAGAAACATTCAGTACTTC
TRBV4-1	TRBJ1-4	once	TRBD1	CASSQEMGQGARGEKLFF	TGCGCCAGCAGCCAAGAGATGGGACAGGGGGCGCGGGGGGAAAAACTGTTTTTT
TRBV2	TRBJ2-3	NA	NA	CASSRGRTDTQYF	TGTGCCAGCAGTCGAGGTAGGACAGATACGCAGTATTTT
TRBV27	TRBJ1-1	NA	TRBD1	CATLTGANTEAFF	TGTGCCACCTTGACAGGGGCGAACACTGAAGCTTTCTTT
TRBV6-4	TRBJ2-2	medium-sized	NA	CASSDSSPGHDNTGELFF	TGTGCCAGCAGTGACTCGTCACCGGGTCACGATAACACCGGGGAGCTGTTTTTT
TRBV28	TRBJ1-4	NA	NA	CASTLGGREGEKLFF	TGTGCCAGCACCCTTGGGGGCAGGGAAGGCGAAAAACTGTTTTTT
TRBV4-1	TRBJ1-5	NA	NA	CASSQEAWDSSGTQHF	TGCGCCAGCAGCCAAGAGGCGTGGGACTCCTCGGGGACCCAGCATTTT
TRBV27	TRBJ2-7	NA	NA	CASSKGDEQYF	TGTGCCAGCAGTAAAGGGGACGAGCAGTACTTC
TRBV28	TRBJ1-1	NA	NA	CASVTSPTMNTEAFF	TGTGCCAGCGTCACTAGCCCCACCATGAACACTGAAGCTTTCTTT
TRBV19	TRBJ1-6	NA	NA	CASSTRRQKGSPLHF	TGTGCCAGTAGTACGCGGAGGCAGAAGGGTTCACCCCTCCACTTT
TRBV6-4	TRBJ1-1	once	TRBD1	CASADRENTEAFF	TGTGCCAGCGCTGACAGGGAAAACACTGAAGCTTTCTTT
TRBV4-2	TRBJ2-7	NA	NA	CASSLRGSPYEQYF	TGTGCCAGCAGCTTAAGAGGGAGTCCCTACGAGCAGTACTTC
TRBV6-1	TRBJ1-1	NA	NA	CASSEEAGMGTEAFF	TGTGCCAGCAGTGAAGAGGCAGGGATGGGCACTGAAGCTTTCTTT
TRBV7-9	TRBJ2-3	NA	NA	CASSPNGPTDTQYF	TGTGCCAGCAGCCCTAACGGTCCCACAGATACGCAGTATTTT
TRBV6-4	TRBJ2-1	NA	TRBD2	CASSEQAGYNEQFF	TGTGCCAGCAGTGAACAAGCGGGGTACAATGAGCAGTTCTTC
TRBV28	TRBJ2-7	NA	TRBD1	CASSPPRDRAYEQYF	TGTGCCAGCAGTCCCCCCCGGGACAGAGCCTACGAGCAGTACTTC
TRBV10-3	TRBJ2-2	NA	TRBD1	CAILTGTGANTGELFF	TGTGCCATCTTAACTGGGACAGGGGCTAACACCGGGGAGCTGTTTTTT
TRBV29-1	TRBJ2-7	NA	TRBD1	CSVEQDRGNEQYF	TGCAGCGTTGAACAGGACAGGGGGAACGAGCAGTACTTC
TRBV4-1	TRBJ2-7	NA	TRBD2	CASSLIAGSSYEQYF	TGCGCCAGCAGCCTAATAGCGGGAAGCTCCTACGAGCAGTACTTC
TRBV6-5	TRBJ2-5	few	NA	CASRDYFESETQYF	TGTGCCAGCAGGGACTATTTCGAGTCGGAGACCCAGTACTTC
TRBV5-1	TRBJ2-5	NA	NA	CASKEGGPLETQYF	TGCGCCAGCAAGGAGGGAGGCCCCCTGGAGACCCAGTACTTC
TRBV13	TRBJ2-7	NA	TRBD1	CASSLEGQGAYEQYF	TGTGCCAGCAGCTTAGAAGGTCAGGGGGCCTACGAGCAGTACTTC
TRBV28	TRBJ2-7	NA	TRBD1	CASNGGTGDRAYEQYF	TGTGCCAGCAATGGGGGTACAGGGGACAGGGCCTACGAGCAGTACTTC
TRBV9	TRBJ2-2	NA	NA	CASSARGGVGELFF	TGTGCCAGCAGCGCCCGAGGAGGAGTCGGGGAGCTGTTTTTT
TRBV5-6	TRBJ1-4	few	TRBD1	CASSPDRESNEKLFF	TGTGCCAGCAGCCCGGACAGGGAGAGTAATGAAAAACTGTTTTTT
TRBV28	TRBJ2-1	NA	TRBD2	CANLRTRLSYNEQFF	TGTGCCAACCTGAGGACTAGGTTATCATACAATGAGCAGTTCTTC
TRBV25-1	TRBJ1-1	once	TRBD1	CASTWTGITEAFF	TGTGCCAGCACCTGGACAGGAATTACTGAAGCTTTCTTT
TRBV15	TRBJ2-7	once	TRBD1	CATSPPRDSSYEQYF	TGTGCCACCAGCCCCCCCCGGGACAGCTCCTACGAGCAGTACTTC
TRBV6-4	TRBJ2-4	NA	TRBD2	CASSDSSGGANIQYF	TGTGCCAGCAGTGACTCTAGCGGGGGGGCCAACATTCAGTACTTC
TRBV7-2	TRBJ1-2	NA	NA	CASSLAGAGPANYGYTF	TGTGCCAGCAGCTTAGCGGGGGCAGGACCCGCTAACTATGGCTACACCTTC
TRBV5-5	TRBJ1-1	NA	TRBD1	CASRTGGGNTEAFF	TGTGCCAGCAGGACAGGGGGCGGGAACACTGAAGCTTTCTTT
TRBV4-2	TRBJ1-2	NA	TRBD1	CASSQDPGGQGAIGHGYTF	TGTGCCAGCAGCCAAGATCCGGGGGGACAGGGGGCGATTGGGCATGGCTACACCTTC